A selection of T cell receptor beta chains follows, all from one sample in a study of T cell repertoires in cytomegalovirus infection. Using its own MiXCR run on the reads, TCRdb lists one record per CDR3 protein. The sample lists about 360,000 distinct CDR3 sequences, 34% occurring once. The antigens these receptors bind are not known. Sequenced here: cultured PBMCs, sampled from culture after CMV antigen stimulation. These TCRs come from a human donor in good health (CMV status not recorded). Some clones in this sample may be carry-over from other donors' samples. Each CDR3 is given with its conserved first and last residue. Fields, in order: CDR3 DNA, CDR3 protein, clone size, J gene, V gene, D gene. The D gene is left open where the match is weak. Clone sizes are given selectively: once, few, many, or a class where the clone is expanded.

TGTGCCAGCAGCTTAGTAACGCAAGAGACCCAGTACTTC,CASSLVTQETQYF,-,TRBJ2-5,TRBV7-2,-
TGTGCCAGCAACCCAGGCCGGTTATCGGGCTCCTACAATGAGCAGTTCTTC,CASNPGRLSGSYNEQFF,few,TRBJ2-1,TRBV7-8,-
TGTGCCAGCAGTTTGGTGCTAGCCACAGATACGCAGTATTTT,CASSLVLATDTQYF,few,TRBJ2-3,TRBV6-5,-
TGTGCCAGCTTTACTAGCGGGAGGGCGCATGAGCAGTTCTTC,CASFTSGRAHEQFF,few,TRBJ2-1,TRBV7-8,TRBD2
TGTGCCAGCGGGGGACAGGGTAGATTTTCCGGGGAGCTGTTTTTT,CASGGQGRFSGELFF,-,TRBJ2-2,TRBV25-1,TRBD1
TGTGCCAGCAGTTCCCCAGGGACAGGTCTCTACGAGCAGTACTTC,CASSSPGTGLYEQYF,many,TRBJ2-7,TRBV28,TRBD1
TGTGCCAGCAGCTTACGACACTTTAGCAATCAGCCCCAGCATTTT,CASSLRHFSNQPQHF,-,TRBJ1-5,TRBV7-2,-
TGTGCCAGCAGACTAGCGGATGAGCAGTTCTTC,CASRLADEQFF,-,TRBJ2-1,TRBV6-2/TRBV6-3,TRBD2
TGCGCCAGCAGCCGCGGGACACGCGCGGGAAACACCATATATTTT,CASSRGTRAGNTIYF,-,TRBJ1-3,TRBV4-3,-
TGTGCCAGCAGCGAATCCGGGACAGATAATTCACCCCTCCACTTT,CASSESGTDNSPLHF,-,TRBJ1-6,TRBV7-6,TRBD1
TGTGCCAGCAGCTTACTGGGGGGCTCGGGCACTGAAGCTTTCTTT,CASSLLGGSGTEAFF,-,TRBJ1-1,TRBV7-9,-
TGTGCCAGCAGCCCCCAGACAGGGGATGGCTACACCTTC,CASSPQTGDGYTF,few,TRBJ1-2,TRBV7-2,TRBD1
TGTGCCAGCAGCTTAGCGGCGACAGTGAACACTGAAGCTTTCTTT,CASSLAATVNTEAFF,few,TRBJ1-1,TRBV7-9,-
TGTGCCAGCAGCCCACCACGGGAGGGAGGGGCCGGTACGCAGTATTTT,CASSPPREGGAGTQYF,-,TRBJ2-3,TRBV7-9,TRBD2
TGTGCCAGCAGCTTAGACGTGGGAGGGGTTGGGACGGATTACAATGAGCAGTTCTTC,CASSLDVGGVGTDYNEQFF,-,TRBJ2-1,TRBV7-6,TRBD2
TGCGCCAGCAGCCAAGATGGGTACGAGGAGACCCAGTACTTC,CASSQDGYEETQYF,few,TRBJ2-5,TRBV4-3,-
TGTGCCAGCAGCTTAGCGGGCGGGAGGAATGAGCAGTTCTTC,CASSLAGGRNEQFF,many,TRBJ2-1,TRBV7-6,TRBD2
TGTGCCAGCTCACCGGAGCAAGTAGATGGTCAGCCCCAGCATTTT,CASSPEQVDGQPQHF,once,TRBJ1-5,TRBV18,-
TGTGCCAGCAGTCTTCAGGGGAACGAGCAGTACTTC,CASSLQGNEQYF,few,TRBJ2-7,TRBV28,-
TGTGCCAGCAGTTGGGGACTAGCGGAAAGCTCCTACGAGCAGTACTTC,CASSWGLAESSYEQYF,-,TRBJ2-7,TRBV27,TRBD2
TGTGCCAGCAGTGGAGGGCGGGGGGCTTTCAATGAGCAGTTCTTC,CASSGGRGAFNEQFF,-,TRBJ2-1,TRBV6-1,TRBD2
TGTGCCAGCAGCTTAATTTCCCCGGGGACTGGGGAGACCCAGTACTTC,CASSLISPGTGETQYF,-,TRBJ2-5,TRBV7-2,-
TGTGCCGCTCAGCCAGACCACGGGAGGGGCTATGAGCAGTTCTTC,CAAQPDHGRGYEQFF,few,TRBJ2-1,TRBV10-3,TRBD2
TGTGCCAGCAGCTTATATCGCGTGCGACAGGGCAACACTGAAGCTTTCTTT,CASSLYRVRQGNTEAFF,-,TRBJ1-1,TRBV11-3,TRBD1
TGTGCCAGCAGCGAAGGGGCGCGGCAGCCCCAGCATTTT,CASSEGARQPQHF,-,TRBJ1-5,TRBV7-3,-
TGCAGTGCTAGCCCCGGGACAGCTAGACTATCCTACAATGAGCAGTTCTTC,CSASPGTARLSYNEQFF,-,TRBJ2-1,TRBV20-1,TRBD1
TGTGCCAGCAGTTTACAGTTTTCCGGGGAGCTGTTTTTT,CASSLQFSGELFF,-,TRBJ2-2,TRBV12-3/TRBV12-4,-
TGCAGTGCTTCCGAGACAGGGGAGGAGACCCAGTACTTC,CSASETGEETQYF,-,TRBJ2-5,TRBV20-1,TRBD1
TGTGCCAGCAGCCCCCGCCCGGGGACTGAAGCTTTCTTT,CASSPRPGTEAFF,few,TRBJ1-1,TRBV7-9,-
TGTGCCAGCATGACGGCGGGCCTCGAGCAGTTCTTC,CASMTAGLEQFF,few,TRBJ2-1,TRBV28,-
TGTGCCACAGGGGAGTATATTCAGTACTTC,CATGEYIQYF,-,TRBJ2-4,TRBV7-9,-
TGTGCCACCGGGACTAGCGGAAACAATGAGCAGTTCTTC,CATGTSGNNEQFF,-,TRBJ2-1,TRBV24-1,TRBD2
TGTGCCAGCAGTTCCGGGACTAGCGGGAGTTCAGATACGCAGTATTTT,CASSSGTSGSSDTQYF,-,TRBJ2-3,TRBV28,TRBD2
TGTGCCAGCAGCTTCGGGCGGGGGGAGCTGTTTTTT,CASSFGRGELFF,-,TRBJ2-2,TRBV7-2,-
TGTGCCAGCAGCTTAGCGGCTAGCGGGGGTCTGGATACGCAGTATTTT,CASSLAASGGLDTQYF,few,TRBJ2-3,TRBV7-2,TRBD2
TGTGCCAGCAGCCAGGGACTATCCCTCGAGCAGTACTTC,CASSQGLSLEQYF,few,TRBJ2-7,TRBV7-2,TRBD2
TGCAGTGCTACGACTGGCTCCTACGAGCAGTACTTC,CSATTGSYEQYF,-,TRBJ2-7,TRBV20-1,-
TGTGCCAGCAGTTCAACACTCGCAGCTTTCTTT,CASSSTLAAFF,few,TRBJ1-1,TRBV12-3/TRBV12-4,-
TGTGCCAGCAGTCTAATTAGCGGGAGGGCAGGCAATGAGCAGTTCTTC,CASSLISGRAGNEQFF,-,TRBJ2-1,TRBV6-8,TRBD2
TGTGCCAGCACCTTCAGGGTGGACACTGAAGCTTTCTTT,CASTFRVDTEAFF,-,TRBJ1-1,TRBV12-3/TRBV12-4,-
TGTGCCATCCGCAATGAAAGGGACTATCGAGGAGATACGCAGTATTTT,CAIRNERDYRGDTQYF,-,TRBJ2-3,TRBV2,TRBD2
TGTGCCAGCAGCTATGGACTAGCGGGAGGCAATGAGCAGTTCTTC,CASSYGLAGGNEQFF,few,TRBJ2-1,TRBV7-2,TRBD2
TGTGCCAGCAGCCCCCGGGGGGGAGGTGGGAACACTGAAGCTTTCTTT,CASSPRGGGGNTEAFF,-,TRBJ1-1,TRBV7-2,-
TGTGCCAGCAGTTACCGGTTGGACACTGAAGCTTTCTTT,CASSYRLDTEAFF,few,TRBJ1-1,TRBV6-2/TRBV6-3,-
TGTGCCAGCAGTTACTTATCTAGAGCCAAGGATGAGCAGTTCTTC,CASSYLSRAKDEQFF,-,TRBJ2-1,TRBV6-6,-
TGTGCCAGCAGTCGGACTGTTCGGTTTGAGACCCAGTACTTC,CASSRTVRFETQYF,-,TRBJ2-5,TRBV28,-
TGTGCCAGCAGCAAGAGGTGGTTGGCCACAGATACGCAGTATTTT,CASSKRWLATDTQYF,-,TRBJ2-3,TRBV7-2,-
TGTGCCAGCGGGGCGGGGATGAACACTGAAGCTTTCTTT,CASGAGMNTEAFF,-,TRBJ1-1,TRBV7-2,-
TGTGCCAGCAGACCTGCCCCCGGGGCTGAAGCTTTCTTT,CASRPAPGAEAFF,-,TRBJ1-1,TRBV7-2,-
TGTGCCACCAGTGATCCAGGGGCTGGAAACACCATATATTTT,CATSDPGAGNTIYF,-,TRBJ1-3,TRBV24-1,-
TGCGCCAGCAGCCAAGGCCAGCAGAACCAAGAGACCCAGTACTTC,CASSQGQQNQETQYF,once,TRBJ2-5,TRBV4-1,-
TGTGCCAGCAGCCAACTCCCCGGTATTACCTACGAGCAGTACTTC,CASSQLPGITYEQYF,-,TRBJ2-7,TRBV14,-
TGTGCCAGCAGCTCATCCCAATCCGGGACAGGCAAATTTGGCTACACCTTC,CASSSSQSGTGKFGYTF,-,TRBJ1-2,TRBV7-2,TRBD1
TGTGCCAGCAGCTTAGTTCTAGGGAAGGACACTGAAGCTTTCTTT,CASSLVLGKDTEAFF,few,TRBJ1-1,TRBV7-2,-